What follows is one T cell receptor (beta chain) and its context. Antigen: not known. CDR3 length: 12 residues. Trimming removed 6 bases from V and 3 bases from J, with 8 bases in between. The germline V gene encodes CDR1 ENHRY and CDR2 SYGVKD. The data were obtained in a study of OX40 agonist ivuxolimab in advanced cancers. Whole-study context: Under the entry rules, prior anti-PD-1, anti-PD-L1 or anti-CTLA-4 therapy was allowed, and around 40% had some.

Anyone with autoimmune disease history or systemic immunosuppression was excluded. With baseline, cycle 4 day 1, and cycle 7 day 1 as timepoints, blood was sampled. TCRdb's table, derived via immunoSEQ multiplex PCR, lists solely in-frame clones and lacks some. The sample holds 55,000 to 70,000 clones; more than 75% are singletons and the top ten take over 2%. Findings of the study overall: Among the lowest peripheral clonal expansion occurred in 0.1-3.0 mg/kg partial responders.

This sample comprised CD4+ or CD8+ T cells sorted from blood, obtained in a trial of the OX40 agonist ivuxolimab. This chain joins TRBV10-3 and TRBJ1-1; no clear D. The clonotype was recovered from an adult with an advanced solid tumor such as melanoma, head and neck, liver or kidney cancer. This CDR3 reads CAIREIHTEAFF. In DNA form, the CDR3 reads TGTGCCATCAGGGAGATTCACACTGAAGCTTTCTTT.